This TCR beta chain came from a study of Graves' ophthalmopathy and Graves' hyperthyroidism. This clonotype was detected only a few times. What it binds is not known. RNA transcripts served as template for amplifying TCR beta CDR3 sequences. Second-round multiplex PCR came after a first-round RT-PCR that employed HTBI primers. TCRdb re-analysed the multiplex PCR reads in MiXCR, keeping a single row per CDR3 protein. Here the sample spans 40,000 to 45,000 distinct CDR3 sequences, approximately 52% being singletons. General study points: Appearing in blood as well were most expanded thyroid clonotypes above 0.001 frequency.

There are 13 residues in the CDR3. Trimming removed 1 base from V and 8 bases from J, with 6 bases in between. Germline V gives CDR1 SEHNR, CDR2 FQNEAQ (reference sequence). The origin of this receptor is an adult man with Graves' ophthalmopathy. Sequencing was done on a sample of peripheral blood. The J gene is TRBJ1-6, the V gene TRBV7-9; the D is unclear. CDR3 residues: CASSLEEDSPLHF. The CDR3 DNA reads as TGTGCCAGCAGCTTAGAGGAGGATTCACCCCTCCACTTT.